What follows are 6 T cell receptor beta chains derived from one specimen sequenced in a study of blood T cell repertoires in COVID-19. Assay used: immunoSEQ multiplex PCR; TCRdb lists only in-frame clones, some missing. This sample has about 220,000 clones; roughly 90% occur once, and the top ten carry over 2%. The sample comprised peripheral blood. The receptors derive from a man aged 25 to 45 who had recovered from COVID-19.

The chain is built from TRBV10-1 and TRBJ2-2; 12 nucleotides align to TRBD2. CDR1 is WNHNN and CDR2 is SYGVQD in the germline V gene (reference sequence). This CDR3 contains 17 residues. V was pared by 2 bases and J by 6 bases, with 7 bases of the junction left unmatched. The CDR3 nucleotides read TGCGCCAGCAGTGAGGGTCGACTAGCGGGGGTTTCCGGGGAGCTGTTTTTT. Amino acids: CASSEGRLAGVSGELFF.

The CDR3 DNA is TGTGCCAGCAGTTCCCCTACTAGCGGGGGGAGAAATGAGCAGTTCTTC. Translating gives CASSSPTSGGRNEQFF. The chain combines TRBV6-5 with TRBJ2-1, with TRBD2 matching 12 bases. The CDR3 is 16 residues long. Unmatched junction bases numbered 8, after V lost 4 bases and J lost 7 bases. Looked up from germline, CDR1 is MNHEY and CDR2 is SVGAGI.

The V and J genes are TRBV6-2 or TRBV6-3 and TRBJ2-1; 9 bases are a match to TRBD1. The CDR3 covers 15 residues. CDR1 and CDR2 from the germline V gene are MNHEY and SVGEGT. The junction had 4 bases not matched to a gene; V was cut back by 2 bases and J by 5 bases. The CDR3 coding sequence is TGTGCCAGCAGTTACAGCGGACAGGGGCACAATGAGCAGTTCTTC. It translates to CASSYSGQGHNEQFF.

J is TRBJ2-3 and V is TRBV4-1; 8 nucleotides line up with TRBD2. The CDR3 contains 16 residues. V was pared by 4 bases and J by 8 bases, with 14 bases of the junction left unmatched. Looked up from germline, CDR1 is MGHRA and CDR2 is YSYEKL. The CDR3: CASSPPGGVGGVTQYF. The DNA for the CDR3 is TGCGCCAGCAGCCCCCCTGGTGGAGTCGGGGGGGTTACGCAGTATTTT.

This clone came up once. The genes are TRBV5-4 and TRBJ1-5; no firm D call. Germline V CDR1 and CDR2: SGHNT, YYREEE (reference sequence). V gave up 4 bases and J gave up 2 bases, with 13 bases separating them. The CDR3 totals 15 residues. For the CDR3, the DNA is TGTGCCAGCAGCCCAGGCCTGGTTGGCAATCAGCCCCAGCATTTT. It translates to CASSPGLVGNQPQHF.

The sample holds one count of this clone. J is TRBJ1-1 and V is TRBV5-5; 7 bases are shared with TRBD1. The CDR3 consists of 18 residues. Germline assignment: CDR1 SGHKS and CDR2 YYEKEE (reference sequence). Trimming removed 4 bases from V and 0 bases from J; junction bases left unmatched: 15. The CDR3 coding sequence is TGTGCCAGCAGCCGGGGGAGTTACAGGGGCAACCTGAACACTGAAGCTTTCTTT. Residues: CASSRGSYRGNLNTEAFF.